In this sample, the clone carrying this TCR beta chain turned up once. This record comes from a study of blood T cell repertoires in COVID-19. Study at large: Collection of acute and convalescent COVID-19 samples took place in the United States, Italy and Spain. T cells, B-cell-depleted T cells, or PBMCs supplied cDNA or gDNA.

Source study methods: Estimated nucleated cell counts came from reference gene primer amplification. Measured with immunoSEQ multiplex PCR; TCRdb has only the in-frame clones, and not every one. That table is the source of V, J and clone size, and D and trimming were worked out from the DNA. The sample carries about 160,000 clones, about 88% recorded once. V was clipped by 3 bases and J by 4 bases; unmatched bases: 9. CDR3 size: 16 residues. CDR1 and CDR2 from the germline V gene are SGHRS and YFSETQ. This sequence was found in a man aged 55 to 70 with active or convalescent COVID-19. Sequenced: peripheral blood. V gene TRBV5-1 combines with J gene TRBJ2-2; 7 positions match TRBD1. The CDR3 loop is CASSSPQGIGTGELFF. The CDR3 DNA sequence: TGCGCCAGCAGCTCACCACAGGGGATTGGCACCGGGGAGCTGTTTTTT.